The 32 T cell receptor beta chains listed next were all sequenced from one sample in a study of cytomegalovirus exposure and HLA in healthy donors. PCR amplification relied on 60 Vbeta primers (plus 13 Jbeta primers). Data came from immunoSEQ multiplex PCR; TCRdb stores just in-frame clones and leaves some out. The sample lists 150,000 to 200,000 clones; about two thirds were seen once. Input material: PBMCs. These receptors were taken from a human donor in good health.

The chain employs TRBV19 and TRBJ1-2; D is uncertain. Germline CDR1 and CDR2: LNHDA and SQIVND (reference sequence). The CDR3 has 13 amino acids. V was clipped by 5 bases and J by 7 bases, with 14 bases between them. The CDR3 DNA reads TGTGCCAGTAGTCTCTATACTTCCTCTGGCTACACCTTC. This encodes CASSLYTSSGYTF.

The chain carries TRBV11-3 and TRBJ2-7; TRBD1 aligns across 12 bases. The junction had 8 bases not matched to a gene; V was cut back by 6 bases and J by 2 bases. Germline CDR1 SGHNT, CDR2 YENEEA. The CDR3 extends over 16 amino acids. This CDR3 reads CASRLSGTGGPYEQYF. The CDR3 nucleotides read TGTGCCAGCAGATTATCCGGGACAGGGGGCCCCTACGAGCAGTACTTC.

This chain uses TRBV2 with TRBJ1-1; no clear D gene. The germline CDR1 and CDR2 sequences are SNHLY and FYNNEI. The CDR3 covers 14 residues. Trimming left V 6 bases short and J 1 base short, with 12 bases between. The CDR3 loop reads CASREGETNTEAFF. The DNA of the CDR3 is TGTGCCAGCAGGGAGGGAGAAACGAACACTGAAGCTTTCTTT.

V is TRBV5-1 and J is TRBJ1-6; 7 positions match TRBD1. The V segment lost 3 bases and the J segment 2 bases; nucleotides outside the gene matches: 2. Per germline, CDR1 SGHRS and CDR2 YFSETQ. The CDR3 totals 15 residues. CDR3 in amino acids: CASSWDSPYNSPLHF. The CDR3, as DNA: TGCGCCAGCAGCTGGGACAGTCCCTATAATTCACCCCTCCACTTT.

The chain is built from TRBV6-1 and TRBJ2-7, with TRBD1 identical over 8 bases. The CDR3 consists of 16 residues. Germline lookup yields CDR1 MNHNS and CDR2 SASEGT. V lost 4 bases to trimming and J lost 2 bases; unmatched junction nucleotides: 10. The CDR3 DNA reads as TGTGCCAGCAGTGGCGACAGGGGTTCCTCAGCCTACGAGCAGTACTTC. Amino acids: CASSGDRGSSAYEQYF.

The chain links TRBV7-3 to TRBJ2-7, with D possibly TRBD2 on 5 matching bases. V lost 5 bases and J 5 bases, leaving 16 bases between the germline ends. This CDR3 region has 14 residues. From germline, CDR1 is SGHTA and CDR2 FQGTGA. Written as DNA, the CDR3 is TGTGCCAGCAGCCCCTGGGCGGGTAGCCACGAGCAGTACTTC. Translated, it gives CASSPWAGSHEQYF. Supplemented by reference TRBV7-3 and TRBJ2-7, the full variable domain reads GAGVSQTPSNKVTEKGKYVELRCDPISGHTALYWYRQSLGQGPEFLIYFQGTGAADDSGLPNDRFFAVRPEGSVSTLKIQRTERGDSAVYLCASSPWAGSHEQYFGPGTRLTVT.

The chain links TRBV7-8 to TRBJ2-3; TRBD1 matches 9 bases. Germline V CDR1 and CDR2: SGHVS, FQNEAQ. The CDR3 contains 15 residues. The junction had 7 bases not matched to a gene; V was cut back by 3 bases and J by 6 bases. The CDR3 sequence is CASSFPGQGMDTQYF. The DNA of the CDR3 is TGTGCCAGCAGCTTCCCGGGACAGGGAATGGATACGCAGTATTTT.

The CDR3 DNA follows: TGTGCCAGCAGTTCCAGGTGGAACACTGAAGCTTTCTTT. This encodes CASSSRWNTEAFF. This sequence joins TRBV6-5 and TRBJ1-1; D remains ambiguous. The CDR3 has 13 residues. V was cut by 4 bases and J by 1 base, with 7 bases left in between. Germline values: CDR1 MNHEY, CDR2 SVGAGI.

The V gene is TRBV6-4, the J gene TRBJ1-6; unclear D gene. In germline, CDR1 is MRHNA, CDR2 SNTAGT. Trimming took 3 bases from V and 10 from J, leaving 10 bases between them. The CDR3 length is 13 residues. CDR3 residues: CASSERATSPLHF. Written as DNA, the CDR3 is TGTGCCAGCAGTGAGAGGGCCACATCACCCCTCCACTTT.

This chain connects TRBV7-8 to TRBJ1-1; 7 nucleotides agree with TRBD1. This CDR3 region has 14 residues. V shed 4 bases and J 3 bases; nucleotides not matched to a gene: 5. CDR1 is SGHVS and CDR2 is FQNEAQ in the germline V gene. CDR3 nucleotides: TGTGCCAGCAGCTCGAGGGGACAGTACACTGAAGCTTTCTTT. Encoded protein: CASSSRGQYTEAFF.

The chain joins TRBV5-5 to TRBJ2-6, with 10 bases matching TRBD1. V lost 3 bases and J lost 2; bases outside the gene matches: 5. Germline V gene lookup returns CDR1 SGHKS and CDR2 YYEKEE (reference sequence). The CDR3 totals 17 residues. CDR3 sequence reads: CASSSGQGVTGANVLTF. CDR3 nucleotide sequence: TGTGCCAGCAGCTCTGGACAGGGGGTCACTGGGGCCAACGTCCTGACTTTC.

The V and J genes are TRBV7-2 and TRBJ1-2; no firm D call. Germline lookup yields CDR1 SGHTA and CDR2 FQGNSA. There are 15 residues in the CDR3. V was pared by 3 bases and J by 2 bases, with 13 bases between. CDR3 residues: CASSLMGSGNYGYTF. CDR3 DNA: TGTGCCAGCAGCTTGATGGGGTCGGGGAACTATGGCTACACCTTC. Variable domain in full (rest from reference TRBV7-2 and TRBJ1-2): GAGVSQSPSNKVTEKGKDVELRCDPISGHTALYWYRQSLGQGLEFLIYFQGNSAPDKSGLPSDRFSAERTGGSVSTLTIQRTQQEDSAVYLCASSLMGSGNYGYTFGSGTRLTVV.

V is TRBV5-1 and J is TRBJ2-3; D remains unclear. V gave up 4 bases and J gave up 0 bases, with 9 bases separating them. The germline V gene has CDR1 SGHRS and CDR2 YFSETQ. The CDR3 totals 14 residues. CDR3 DNA: TGCGCCAGCAGCCTATCACCCAGCACAGATACGCAGTATTTT. Protein: CASSLSPSTDTQYF.

The chain carries TRBV6-1 and TRBJ1-3; 8 nucleotides match TRBD1. V dropped 6 bases and J dropped 4; count of bases not matched to a gene: 8. The germline gives CDR1 MNHNS, CDR2 SASEGT. The CDR3 is 15 residues long. The CDR3 bases are TGTGCCAGCAGCCCCACCCGGGACAGGGGAAACACCATATATTTT. It specifies CASSPTRDRGNTIYF.

The chain is built from TRBV5-1 and TRBJ2-5, with 7 bases matching TRBD1. Losses at the gene ends were 0 bases for V and 7 bases for J; bases not matched to a gene: 9. The CDR3 is 15 amino acids. Per the germline V gene, CDR1 is SGHRS and CDR2 is YFSETQ. The CDR3 DNA reads as TGCGCCAGCAGCTTGGAGGGGGCGCAAGCTGGGACCCAGTACTTC. Protein: CASSLEGAQAGTQYF.

The rearrangement joins TRBV2 to TRBJ1-4; 8 positions agree with TRBD1. The CDR3 length is 14 residues. V lost 6 bases to trimming and J lost 5 bases; unmatched junction nucleotides: 5. The germline V gene encodes CDR1 SNHLY and CDR2 FYNNEI. The CDR3 loop reads CASRVDRGNEKLFF. The CDR3 DNA is TGTGCCAGCAGGGTCGACAGGGGAAATGAAAAACTGTTTTTT.

The chain employs TRBV5-1 and TRBJ1-2, with 7 bases that match TRBD1. J was trimmed by 6 bases and V by 2 bases; bases with no gene match: 7. The germline V gene has CDR1 SGHRS and CDR2 YFSETQ. The CDR3 consists of 14 residues. CDR3 in amino acids: CASSFGGGADGYTF. The CDR3 DNA follows: TGCGCCAGCAGCTTTGGAGGGGGCGCGGATGGCTACACCTTC.

This clone was counted only a few times. This chain uses TRBV5-4 with TRBJ2-1, with 9 bases identical to TRBD2. CDR1 is SGHNT, CDR2 YYREEE, per germline (reference sequence). With 2 bases clipped from V and 4 bases from J, the junction kept 4 bases outside the gene matches. This CDR3 spans 15 amino acids. This CDR3 is CASSFRGGVYNEQFF. The CDR3, as DNA: TGTGCCAGCAGCTTCCGCGGGGGGGTGTACAATGAGCAGTTCTTC.

The chain has TRBV5-8 and TRBJ1-1; D is undetermined. V shed 7 bases and J shed 1 base, with 11 bases lying between them. The CDR3 spans 13 residues. The germline V gene encodes CDR1 SGHTS and CDR2 YDEGEE. This CDR3 reads CASQKLENTEAFF. Written as DNA, the CDR3 is TGTGCCAGCCAGAAACTAGAGAACACTGAAGCTTTCTTT.

V gene TRBV19 combines with J gene TRBJ1-6; 7 bases align to TRBD1. CDR1 and CDR2 (germline): LNHDA, SQIVND (reference sequence). This CDR3 has 14 residues. The junction had 5 bases not matched to a gene; V was cut back by 5 bases and J by 7 bases. The CDR3 region is CASSHGQDNSPLHF. The CDR3 DNA is TGTGCCAGTAGTCACGGACAGGACAATTCACCCCTCCACTTT.

The rearrangement joins TRBV11-3 to TRBJ2-7, with 9 positions matching TRBD1. Germline CDR1 SGHNT, CDR2 YENEEA. The CDR3 is made up of 14 amino acids. Losses at the gene ends were 5 bases for V and 1 base for J; bases not matched to a gene: 3. In nucleotides, the CDR3 is TGTGCCAGCAGCCGACAGGGGGGTTCCTACGAGCAGTACTTC. The encoded protein is CASSRQGGSYEQYF.

This chain connects TRBV29-1 to TRBJ2-3; no definite D call. Germline V gene data show CDR1 as SQVTM and CDR2 as ANQGSEA. The CDR3 length is 15 residues. Trimming pared 3 bases from V and 6 bases from J, leaving 19 bases between. CDR3 loop: CSVDGHHRLWDTQYF. The CDR3 DNA sequence: TGCAGCGTTGATGGCCACCACCGACTTTGGGATACGCAGTATTTT.

The chain couples TRBV6-1 to TRBJ1-5; D is unresolved. Germline loops: CDR1 MNHNS, CDR2 SASEGT. The CDR3 has 14 amino acids. Trimming shortened V by 7 bases and J by 2 bases, and 12 bases separated the two germline ends. This CDR3 reads CASTGSYGNQPQHF. CDR3 nucleotide sequence: TGTGCCAGCACAGGTAGTTATGGCAATCAGCCCCAGCATTTT.

V is TRBV6-5 and J is TRBJ2-6, with D hard to call. The germline V gene encodes CDR1 MNHEY and CDR2 SVGAGI. Deletions cut 6 bases from V and 2 bases from J, with 5 bases between. The CDR3 runs 13 residues. Here the CDR3 DNA reads TGTGCCAGCAGCCGCGCTGGGGCCAACGTCCTGACTTTC. Translation: CASSRAGANVLTF.

This chain links TRBV7-9 with TRBJ1-1; the D gene is possibly TRBD1 (5 bases). The CDR3 sequence is 14 residues long. The ends were cut back, 5 bases at V and 6 bases at J, with 16 bases in the middle. CDR1 is SEHNR, CDR2 FQNEAQ, per germline (reference sequence). The CDR3 reads CASSPWGERAEAFF. The CDR3 coding sequence is TGTGCCAGCAGCCCCTGGGGGGAGCGCGCTGAAGCTTTCTTT.

The chain links TRBV5-8 to TRBJ2-2; TRBD1 matches at 8 bases. Germline trimming cut 7 bases from V and 2 bases from J; bases unmatched to any gene: 7. Germline values: CDR1 SGHTS, CDR2 YDEGEE. The CDR3 loop spans 15 amino acids. CDR3 coding DNA: TGTGCCAGCCGTGTGGACAGGGCCAACACCGGGGAGCTGTTTTTT. Its protein is CASRVDRANTGELFF.

The chain recombines TRBV7-6 with TRBJ1-6, with D perhaps matching TRBD1 (5 bases). The length of the CDR3 is 16 residues. Trimming stripped 5 bases from V and 0 bases from J, with 11 bases between. Germline lookup yields CDR1 SGHVS and CDR2 FNYEAQ. CDR3 in amino acids: CASSPGGSSYNSPLHF. DNA of the CDR3: TGTGCCAGCAGCCCCGGGGGGAGCTCCTATAATTCACCCCTCCACTTT.

The gene calls are TRBV13 and TRBJ1-1; the D gene is possibly TRBD1 (6 bases). This CDR3 has 17 amino acids. Germline-derived CDR1 and CDR2 are PRHDT and FYEKMQ (reference sequence). V lost 4 bases and J lost 1, with 19 bases in between. This CDR3 is CASSSIGEQGPNTEAFF. CDR3 DNA: TGTGCCAGCAGCTCCATAGGGGAACAGGGACCGAACACTGAAGCTTTCTTT.

The J gene is TRBJ1-5, the V gene TRBV12-5; D unclear. V lost 0 bases and J 0 bases, leaving 15 bases between the germline ends. This CDR3 spans 18 amino acids. Germline CDR1 and CDR2: LGHNT and FRNRAP. In DNA, the CDR3 is TGTGCTAGTGGTTTGGTTTCCCGCATCCCCTATAGCAATCAGCCCCAGCATTTT. Residues: CASGLVSRIPYSNQPQHF.

This clone occurred a few times. CDR3 sequence reads: CATSRRQGADQPQHF. DNA for the CDR3: TGTGCCACCAGCAGACGACAGGGGGCGGATCAGCCCCAGCATTTT. This chain joins TRBV15 and TRBJ1-5, with 10 bases aligning to TRBD1. The germline V gene has CDR1 LNHNV and CDR2 YYDKDF (reference sequence). This CDR3 has 15 residues. V was pared by 2 bases and J by 5 bases, with 3 bases of the junction left unmatched.

V is TRBV7-2 and J is TRBJ2-1; 10 nucleotides match TRBD2. The junction had 6 bases not matched to a gene; V was cut back by 1 base and J by 6 bases. The CDR3 consists of 16 residues. Per the germline V gene, CDR1 is SGHTA and CDR2 is FQGNSA. The CDR3 region is CASSLGGSSGGNEQFF. The CDR3 DNA follows: TGTGCCAGCAGCTTAGGGGGGTCTAGCGGGGGCAATGAGCAGTTCTTC.

The chain links TRBV10-1 to TRBJ2-5; tentatively, D is TRBD1 (7 bases). CDR3 size: 14 residues. Trimming removed 3 bases at V and 3 bases at J, with 11 bases between. Germline loops: CDR1 WNHNN, CDR2 SYGVQD (reference sequence). The chain's CDR3 is CASSDAGTEETQYF. The CDR3 nucleotides read TGCGCCAGCAGTGATGCGGGGACAGAAGAGACCCAGTACTTC.